A single sample is the source of the 9 T cell receptor beta chains below, sequenced in a study of HIV-infected patients and healthy controls. The repertoire came from unfractionated whole blood and reflected all unsorted peripheral T cells. Alpha and beta constant-region primers primed reverse transcription of approximately 460 ng RNA. Alpha and beta chain libraries were made separately by chain-specific third strand synthesis with multiplexing indices. MiXCR, applied by TCRdb to the 5' RACE reads, yields one record per CDR3 protein. This sample has more than 9,000 distinct CDR3 sequences, with 9% to 9.5% found just once. The sample was blood, taken before antiretroviral therapy. The receptors originated from an adult with HIV infection. The donor label of this sample is uncertain.

This clonotype was picked up many times. This chain uses TRBV6-5 with TRBJ2-2, with 8 nucleotides matching TRBD2. Per the germline V gene, CDR1 is MNHEY and CDR2 is SVGAGI. The CDR3 length is 16 residues. J was trimmed by 4 bases and V by 6 bases; bases with no gene match: 10. CDR3 loop: CASSESGTRITGELFF. The CDR3 DNA reads TGTGCCAGCAGCGAATCCGGGACTAGAATCACCGGGGAGCTGTTTTTT.

At least ten counts were recorded for this clonotype. The rearrangement links TRBV12-3 or TRBV12-4 to TRBJ1-2; 7 nucleotides align to TRBD1. The V segment lost 4 bases and the J segment 0 bases; nucleotides outside the gene matches: 5. The CDR3 totals 15 residues. CDR3 coding DNA: TGTGCCAGCAGTTCCGGGACAGTAACTAACTATGGCTACACCTTC. Residues: CASSSGTVTNYGYTF.

This clonotype is medium-sized. This chain joins TRBV5-6 and TRBJ2-1; D is unclear. V shed 2 bases and J shed 5 bases, with 8 bases lying between them. Germline lookup yields CDR1 SGHDT and CDR2 YYEEEE. The CDR3 consists of 13 residues. The chain's CDR3 is CASSLTNNNEQFF. The CDR3 nucleotides are TGTGCCAGCAGCTTAACTAATAACAATGAGCAGTTCTTC. The complete variable domain, with remaining parts taken from reference TRBV5-6 and TRBJ2-1, reads DAGVTQSPTHLIKTRGQQVTLRCSPKSGHDTVSWYQQALGQGPQFIFQYYEEEERQRGNFPDRFSGHQFPNYSSELNVNALLLGDSALYLCASSLTNNNEQFFGPGTRLTVL.

The CDR3 nucleotides read TGTGCCAGCAGCATACCGACAGGGGGCTACGAGCAGTACTTC. It codes for CASSIPTGGYEQYF. The V gene is TRBV7-8, the J gene TRBJ2-7; the match to TRBD1 covers 9 bases. The length of the CDR3 is 14 residues. Looked up from germline, CDR1 is SGHVS and CDR2 is FQNEAQ. J gave up 3 bases and V 5 bases, and 5 bases lay outside the gene matches.

This clonotype appeared many times. V usage is TRBV12-5 and J usage is TRBJ1-2; D is unresolved. V was pared by 1 base and J by 8 bases, with 14 bases between. The germline V gene encodes CDR1 LGHNT and CDR2 FRNRAP. This CDR3 is built from 14 residues. CDR3 loop: CASGLAITYWGYTF. CDR3 nucleotides: TGTGCTAGTGGTTTGGCTATAACCTATTGGGGCTACACCTTC.

This clonotype was recorded many times. The CDR3, as DNA: TGTGCCAGCAGCTCGGTAGCGGGACTGGCAGATACGCAGTATTTT. This gives the protein CASSSVAGLADTQYF. This chain uses TRBV7-9 with TRBJ2-3, with 8 bases fitting TRBD2. This CDR3 has 15 amino acids. Germline V lookup: CDR1 SEHNR, CDR2 FQNEAQ (reference sequence). With 4 bases clipped from V and 4 bases from J, the junction kept 7 bases outside the gene matches.

This clonotype has ten or more counts. This rearrangement joins TRBV7-8 to TRBJ2-1, with TRBD2 identical over 11 bases. The V gene's germline CDR1 is SGHVS and CDR2 FQNEAQ. CDR3 length: 16 amino acids. V was clipped by 4 bases and J by 4 bases; unmatched bases: 6. The CDR3 sequence: CASSSDTSGSYNEQFF. CDR3 sequence (DNA): TGTGCCAGCAGCTCGGATACTAGCGGGAGTTACAATGAGCAGTTCTTC.

This clonotype was counted at least ten times. The chain links TRBV5-1 to TRBJ2-7; D is perhaps TRBD1 (6 bases). V gave up 4 bases and J gave up 1 base, with 9 bases separating them. This CDR3 spans 13 amino acids. Germline V gene sequence: CDR1 SGHRS, CDR2 YFSETQ. The CDR3 protein is CASSPGQSYEQYF. In DNA form, the CDR3 reads TGCGCCAGCAGCCCTGGACAGTCCTACGAGCAGTACTTC.

In its sample, this clonotype was seen a few times. The V and J genes are TRBV10-1 and TRBJ2-7, with a possible D match to TRBD2 (5 bases). There are 17 residues in the CDR3. The germline gives CDR1 WNHNN, CDR2 SYGVQD (reference sequence). Trimming pared 3 bases from V and 2 bases from J, leaving 20 bases between. The CDR3 loop is CASSDEFDGGRPYEQYF. As DNA, the CDR3 is TGCGCCAGCAGTGATGAGTTCGACGGAGGCAGGCCCTACGAGCAGTACTTC.